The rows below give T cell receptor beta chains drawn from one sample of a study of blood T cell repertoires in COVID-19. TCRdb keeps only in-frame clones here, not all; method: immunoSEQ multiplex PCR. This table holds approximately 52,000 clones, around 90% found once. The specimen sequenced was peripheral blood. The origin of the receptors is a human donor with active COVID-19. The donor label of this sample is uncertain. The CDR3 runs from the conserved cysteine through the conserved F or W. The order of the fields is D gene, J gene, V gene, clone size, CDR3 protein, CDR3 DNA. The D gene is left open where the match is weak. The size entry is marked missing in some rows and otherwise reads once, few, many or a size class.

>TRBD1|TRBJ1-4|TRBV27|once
CASSWTGPGGELFF
TGTGCCAGCAGCTGGACAGGACCTGGAGGGGAACTGTTTTTT
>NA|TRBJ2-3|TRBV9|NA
CASSAHTTADTQYF
TGTGCCAGCAGCGCCCATACTACGGCCGATACGCAGTATTTT
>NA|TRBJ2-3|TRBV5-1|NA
CASSLESSGSTDTQYF
TGCGCCAGCAGCTTGGAGTCTTCAGGAAGCACAGATACGCAGTATTTT
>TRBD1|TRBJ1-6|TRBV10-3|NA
CAISVSAGTGTYNSPLHF
TGTGCCATCAGTGTCTCTGCCGGGACAGGCACCTATAATTCACCCCTCCACTTT
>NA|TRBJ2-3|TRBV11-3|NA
CASSLDGDTQYF
TGTGCCAGCAGCTTAGACGGAGATACGCAGTATTTT
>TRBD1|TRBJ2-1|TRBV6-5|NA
CASVSGTGGSNEQFF
TGTGCCAGCGTATCCGGGACAGGGGGCTCGAATGAGCAGTTCTTC
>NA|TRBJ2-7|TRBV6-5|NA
CASSRSAYEQYF
TGTGCCAGCAGTCGTTCCGCCTACGAGCAGTACTTC
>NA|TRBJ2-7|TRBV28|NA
CASSSTGEQYF
TGTGCCAGCAGTTCTACTGGCGAGCAGTACTTC
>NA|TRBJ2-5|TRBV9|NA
CASSVAGSIFQETQYF
TGTGCCAGCAGCGTAGCGGGGTCGATATTCCAAGAGACCCAGTACTTC
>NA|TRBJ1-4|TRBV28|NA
CASSSRGGGEKLFF
TGTGCCAGCAGTTCTAGGGGGGGTGGTGAAAAACTGTTTTTT
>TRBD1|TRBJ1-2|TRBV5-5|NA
CASSGDPGQLRYGYTF
TGTGCCAGCAGCGGCGACCCGGGACAGCTCCGCTATGGCTACACCTTC
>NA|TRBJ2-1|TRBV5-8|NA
CASSFRGALNEQFF
TGTGCCAGCAGCTTCCGGGGGGCGCTCAATGAGCAGTTCTTC
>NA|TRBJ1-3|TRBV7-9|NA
CASSSDKGAGNTIYF
TGTGCCAGCAGCTCGGACAAAGGTGCGGGAAACACCATATATTTT
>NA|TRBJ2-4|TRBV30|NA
CAWSVYPGERIQYF
TGTGCCTGGAGTGTTTATCCGGGTGAAAGGATTCAGTACTTC
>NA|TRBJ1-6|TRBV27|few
CASSLSRGSYNSPLHF
TGTGCCAGCAGTTTATCTCGGGGGAGCTATAATTCACCCCTCCACTTT
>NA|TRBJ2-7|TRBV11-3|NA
CASSGQGSEQYF
TGTGCCAGCAGCGGGCAGGGGTCCGAGCAGTACTTC
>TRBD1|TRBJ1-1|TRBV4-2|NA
CASSRGEGQGPWRTEAFF
TGTGCCAGCAGCCGGGGGGAGGGACAGGGGCCCTGGCGGACTGAAGCTTTCTTT
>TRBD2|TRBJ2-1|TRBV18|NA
CASSPAGTSGGNEQFF
TGTGCCAGCTCTCCCGCCGGGACTAGCGGGGGCAATGAGCAGTTCTTC
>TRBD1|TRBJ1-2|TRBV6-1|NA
CASSEYTGQWNYGYTF
TGTGCCAGCAGCGAATACACGGGACAGTGGAACTATGGCTACACCTTC
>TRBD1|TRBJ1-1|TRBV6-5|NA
CASNQQGATNTEAFF
TGTGCCAGCAATCAACAGGGGGCAACGAACACTGAAGCTTTCTTT
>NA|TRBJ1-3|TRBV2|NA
CASSEDRPSGNTIYF
TGTGCCAGCAGTGAAGACAGGCCCTCTGGAAACACCATATATTTT
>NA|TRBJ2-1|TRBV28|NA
CASLRGGNEQFF
TGTGCCAGCCTTCGTGGGGGGAATGAGCAGTTCTTC
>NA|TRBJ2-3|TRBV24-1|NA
CATSDSQGGADTQYF
TGTGCCACCAGTGATTCGCAAGGGGGGGCAGATACGCAGTATTTT
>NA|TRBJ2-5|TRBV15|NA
CATGRDFSLETQYF
TGTGCCACCGGAAGGGACTTTTCACTAGAGACCCAGTACTTC
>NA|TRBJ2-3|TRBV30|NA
CAWESGTGSTDTQYF
TGTGCCTGGGAAAGCGGGACAGGTAGCACAGATACGCAGTATTTT
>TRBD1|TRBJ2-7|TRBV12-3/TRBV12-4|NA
CASSRTGYEQYF
TGTGCCAGCAGCAGGACAGGATACGAGCAGTACTTC
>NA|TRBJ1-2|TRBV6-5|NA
CASSYRGGDYGYTF
TGTGCCAGCAGTTATCGGGGTGGGGATTATGGCTACACCTTC
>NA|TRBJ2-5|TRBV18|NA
CASSRATMETQYF
TGTGCCAGCTCACGGGCCACCATGGAGACCCAGTACTTC
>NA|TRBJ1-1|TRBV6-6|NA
CASSPTVENTEAFF
TGTGCCAGCAGTCCTACAGTGGAGAACACTGAAGCTTTCTTT
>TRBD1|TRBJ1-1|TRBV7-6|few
CASSSDRGVNTEAFF
TGTGCCAGCAGCTCCGACAGGGGGGTGAACACTGAAGCTTTCTTT
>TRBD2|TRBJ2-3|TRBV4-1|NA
CASSPIKPGAPLAAGIKHTQYF
TGCGCCAGCAGCCCTATAAAACCAGGAGCCCCTCTAGCGGCGGGCATAAAACATACGCAGTATTTT
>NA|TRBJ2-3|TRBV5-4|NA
CASSLDRTSTDTQYF
TGTGCCAGCAGCTTGGACAGAACTAGCACAGATACGCAGTATTTT
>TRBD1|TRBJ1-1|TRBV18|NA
CASSPVTGANTEAFF
TGTGCCAGCTCACCTGTGACAGGGGCGAACACTGAAGCTTTCTTT
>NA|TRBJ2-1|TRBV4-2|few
CASSQRDMGGPQISKQFF
TGTGCCAGCAGCCAAAGAGATATGGGGGGACCCCAGATATCGAAGCAGTTCTTC
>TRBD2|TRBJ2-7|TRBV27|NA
CASSLELAGPYEQYF
TGTGCCAGCAGTTTAGAACTAGCGGGCCCCTACGAGCAGTACTTC
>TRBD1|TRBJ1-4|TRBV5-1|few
CASSLQTGGLEKLFF
TGCGCCAGCAGCCTCCAGACAGGGGGATTAGAAAAACTGTTTTTT
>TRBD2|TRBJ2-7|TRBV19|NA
CASSSRVDSGRLYEQYF
TGTGCCAGTAGTTCCCGGGTTGATAGCGGGAGACTCTACGAGCAGTACTTC
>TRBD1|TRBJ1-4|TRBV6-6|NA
CASSYLGQPGEKLFF
TGTGCCAGCAGTTACTTGGGACAGCCAGGGGAAAAACTGTTTTTT
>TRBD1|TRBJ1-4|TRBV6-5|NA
CASSWDRRKLFF
TGTGCCAGCAGTTGGGACAGGCGGAAACTGTTTTTT
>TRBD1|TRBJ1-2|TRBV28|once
CASSSPGRGSPSNYGYTF
TGTGCCAGCAGCTCCCCCGGCAGGGGGTCACCCTCTAACTATGGCTACACCTTC
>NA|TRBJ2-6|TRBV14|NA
CASSSLGGPGYPSGANVLTF
TGTGCCAGCAGCTCACTCGGTGGGCCAGGGTACCCCTCTGGGGCCAACGTCCTGACTTTC